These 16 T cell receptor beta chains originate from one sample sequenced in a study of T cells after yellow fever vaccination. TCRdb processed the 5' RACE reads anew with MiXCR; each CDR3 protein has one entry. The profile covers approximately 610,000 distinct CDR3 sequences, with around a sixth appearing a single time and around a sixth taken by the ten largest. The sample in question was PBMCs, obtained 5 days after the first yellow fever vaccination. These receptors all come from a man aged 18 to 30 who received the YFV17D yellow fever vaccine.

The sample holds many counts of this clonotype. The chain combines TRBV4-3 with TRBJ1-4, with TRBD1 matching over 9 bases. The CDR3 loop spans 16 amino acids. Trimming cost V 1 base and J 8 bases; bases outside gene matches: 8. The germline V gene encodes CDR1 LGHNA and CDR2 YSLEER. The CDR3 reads CASSQGVGQGSEKLFF. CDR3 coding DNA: TGCGCCAGCAGCCAAGGTGTGGGACAGGGAAGCGAAAAACTGTTTTTT.

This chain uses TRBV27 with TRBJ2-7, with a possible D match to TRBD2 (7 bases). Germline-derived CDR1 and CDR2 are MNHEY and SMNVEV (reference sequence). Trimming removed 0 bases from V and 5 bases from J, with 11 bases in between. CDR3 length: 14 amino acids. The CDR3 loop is CASSLSGGLHEQYV. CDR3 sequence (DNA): TGTGCCAGCAGTTTATCGGGGGGGCTGCACGAGCAGTACGTC.

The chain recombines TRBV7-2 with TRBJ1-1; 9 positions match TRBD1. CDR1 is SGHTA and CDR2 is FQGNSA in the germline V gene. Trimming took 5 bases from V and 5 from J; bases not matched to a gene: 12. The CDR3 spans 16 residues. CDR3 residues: CASSPLGQGRETEAFF. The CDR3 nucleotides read TGTGCCAGCAGCCCCCTGGGACAGGGAAGGGAGACTGAAGCTTTCTTT.

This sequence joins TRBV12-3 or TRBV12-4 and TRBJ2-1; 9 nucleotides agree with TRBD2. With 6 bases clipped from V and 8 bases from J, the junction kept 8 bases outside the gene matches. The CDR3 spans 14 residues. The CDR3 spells CASSLSGGRDEQFF. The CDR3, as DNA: TGTGCCAGCAGCCTTAGCGGGGGCCGGGATGAGCAGTTCTTC.

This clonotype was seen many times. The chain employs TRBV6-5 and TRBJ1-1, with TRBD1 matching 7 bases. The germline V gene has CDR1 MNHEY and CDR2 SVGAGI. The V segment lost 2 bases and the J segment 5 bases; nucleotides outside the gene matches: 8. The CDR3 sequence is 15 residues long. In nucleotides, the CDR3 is TGTGCCAGCAGTTACCGAGGGGGCATAGGGACTGAAGCTTTCTTT. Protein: CASSYRGGIGTEAFF.

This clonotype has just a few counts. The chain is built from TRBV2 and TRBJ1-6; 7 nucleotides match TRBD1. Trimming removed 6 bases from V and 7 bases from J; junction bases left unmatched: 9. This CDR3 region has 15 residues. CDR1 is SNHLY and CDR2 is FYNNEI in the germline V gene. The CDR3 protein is CASRWRDSANSPLHF. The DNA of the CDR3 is TGTGCCAGCAGGTGGAGGGACAGTGCCAATTCACCCCTCCACTTT.

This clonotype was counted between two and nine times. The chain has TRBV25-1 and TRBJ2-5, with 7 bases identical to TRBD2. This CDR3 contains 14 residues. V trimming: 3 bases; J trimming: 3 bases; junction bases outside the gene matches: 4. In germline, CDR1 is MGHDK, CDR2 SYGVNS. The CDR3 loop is CASSEEGREETQYF. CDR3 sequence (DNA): TGTGCCAGCAGTGAGGAAGGGAGGGAAGAGACCCAGTACTTC.

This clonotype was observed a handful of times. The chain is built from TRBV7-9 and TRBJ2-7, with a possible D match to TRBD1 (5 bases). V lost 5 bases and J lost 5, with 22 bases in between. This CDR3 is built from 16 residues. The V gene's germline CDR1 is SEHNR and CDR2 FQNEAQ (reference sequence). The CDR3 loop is CASSRQGSRIADEQYF. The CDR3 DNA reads TGTGCCAGCAGCCGGCAGGGCAGCCGTATTGCGGACGAGCAGTACTTC.

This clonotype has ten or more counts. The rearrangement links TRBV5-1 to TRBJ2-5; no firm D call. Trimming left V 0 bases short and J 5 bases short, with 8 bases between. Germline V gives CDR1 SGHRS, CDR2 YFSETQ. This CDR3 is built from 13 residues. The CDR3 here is CASSLGVKETQYF. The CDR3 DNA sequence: TGCGCCAGCAGCTTGGGAGTGAAGGAGACCCAGTACTTC.

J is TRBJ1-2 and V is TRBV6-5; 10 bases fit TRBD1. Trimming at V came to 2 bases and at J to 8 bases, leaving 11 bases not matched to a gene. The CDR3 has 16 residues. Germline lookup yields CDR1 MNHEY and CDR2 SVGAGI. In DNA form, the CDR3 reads TGTGCCAGCAGTTACGGAGACAGGGGGCAGAGTAAGGGCTACACCTTC. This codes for CASSYGDRGQSKGYTF.

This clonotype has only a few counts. In DNA form, the CDR3 reads TGTGCCAGCAGCATGGGACAGGGCTTTTACGAGCAGTACGTC. This codes for CASSMGQGFYEQYV. The J gene is TRBJ2-7, the V gene TRBV5-6; 9 positions agree with TRBD1. This CDR3 is built from 14 residues. CDR1 SGHDT and CDR2 YYEEEE come from the germline V gene. The ends lost 4 bases at V and 4 bases at J; junction bases unmatched: 6.

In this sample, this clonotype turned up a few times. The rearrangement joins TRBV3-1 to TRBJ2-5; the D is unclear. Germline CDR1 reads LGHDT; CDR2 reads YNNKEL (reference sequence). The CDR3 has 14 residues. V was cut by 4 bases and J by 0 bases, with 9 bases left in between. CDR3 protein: CASSPTMYQETQYF. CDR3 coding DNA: TGTGCCAGCAGCCCTACTATGTACCAAGAGACCCAGTACTTC.

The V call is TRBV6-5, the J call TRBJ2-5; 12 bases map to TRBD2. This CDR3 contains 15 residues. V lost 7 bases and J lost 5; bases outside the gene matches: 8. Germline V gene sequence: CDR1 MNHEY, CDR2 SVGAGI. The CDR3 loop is CASTLRGTSGETQYF. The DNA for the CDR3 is TGTGCCAGCACTTTACGTGGGACTAGCGGGGAGACCCAGTACTTC.

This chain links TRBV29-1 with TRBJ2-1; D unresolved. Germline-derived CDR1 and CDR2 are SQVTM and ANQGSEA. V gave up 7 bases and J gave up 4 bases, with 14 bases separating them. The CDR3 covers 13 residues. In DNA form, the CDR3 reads TGCAGCGACGGGCAAACTAATTACAATGAGCAGTTCTTC. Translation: CSDGQTNYNEQFF.

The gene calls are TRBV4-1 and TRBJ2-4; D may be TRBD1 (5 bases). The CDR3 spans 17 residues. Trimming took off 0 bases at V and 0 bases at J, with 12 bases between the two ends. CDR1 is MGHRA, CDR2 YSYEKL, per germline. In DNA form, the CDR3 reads TGCGCCAGCAGCCAAGATCCGAACAGGATAGCCAAAAACATTCAGTACTTC. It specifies CASSQDPNRIAKNIQYF.

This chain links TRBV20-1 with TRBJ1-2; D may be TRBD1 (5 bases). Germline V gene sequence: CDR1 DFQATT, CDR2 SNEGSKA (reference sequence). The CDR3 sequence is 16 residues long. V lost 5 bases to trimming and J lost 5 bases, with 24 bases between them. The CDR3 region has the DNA TGCAGTGCTTTCTCCCGTGAAGGGTATTGGGGGTATGGCTACACCTTC. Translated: CSAFSREGYWGYGYTF.